Listed below are T cell receptor beta chains from one sample, sequenced in a study of CD8+ T cells in alopecia areata. Profiled with immunoSEQ multiplex PCR; TCRdb holds only in-frame clones, not every one. This table has roughly 200,000 clones, 58% appearing once. Here the sequenced sample was CD8+ T cells sorted from blood, taken at week 24, from a patient treated with tofacitinib. The origin of the receptors is a human donor with alopecia areata. CDR3s include the opening cysteine and the closing phenylalanine or tryptophan. D genes are given only for firm matches. Some rows have no size entry. The others give once, few or many, or a class for an expanded clone.

V	D	J	size	CDR3	DNA
TRBV4-1	NA	TRBJ2-3	few	CASSHGDSNTDTQYF	TGCGCCAGCAGCCATGGGGACTCTAACACAGATACGCAGTATTTT
TRBV7-9	NA	TRBJ1-6	NA	CASSSGGSPLHF	TGTGCCAGCAGCTCGGGGGGTTCACCCCTCCACTTT
TRBV5-1	TRBD1	TRBJ1-6	NA	CASSFGVEGAGLNSPLHF	TGCGCCAGCAGCTTTGGGGTCGAGGGGGCAGGTTTGAATTCACCCCTCCACTTT
TRBV7-8	NA	TRBJ2-1	few	CASSQSSYNEQFF	TGTGCCAGCAGCCAATCGTCCTACAATGAGCAGTTCTTC
TRBV4-1	TRBD1	TRBJ2-1	once	CASSQDREQFF	TGCGCCAGCAGCCAGGACAGGGAGCAGTTCTTC
TRBV30	NA	TRBJ1-5	NA	CAWSGQGTGNQPQHF	TGTGCCTGGAGTGGACAAGGTACGGGCAATCAGCCCCAGCATTTT
TRBV5-6	NA	TRBJ2-7	NA	CASSKSRGASYEQYF	TGTGCCAGCAGCAAAAGCAGGGGGGCATCCTACGAGCAGTACTTC
TRBV27	TRBD1	TRBJ1-6	few	CASNERQGRLNSPLHF	TGTGCCAGCAACGAACGACAGGGTAGATTGAATTCACCCCTCCACTTT
TRBV6-5	NA	TRBJ1-1	NA	CASSQAGGEAFF	TGTGCCAGCAGTCAGGCCGGGGGTGAAGCTTTCTTT
TRBV4-1	NA	TRBJ1-5	few	CASTRTGLRNQPQHF	TGCGCCAGCACCCGCACAGGGTTACGCAATCAGCCCCAGCATTTT
TRBV7-8	NA	TRBJ1-2	once	CASSLASQLAYGYTF	TGTGCCAGCAGCTTAGCTTCACAATTGGCCTATGGCTACACCTTC
TRBV25-1	TRBD1	TRBJ2-7	NA	CASSEGQASSYEQYF	TGTGCCAGCAGTGAAGGACAGGCCAGCTCCTACGAGCAGTACTTC
TRBV29-1	NA	TRBJ2-7	NA	CSVEDQDSSYEQYF	TGCAGCGTTGAAGATCAAGACTCTTCCTACGAGCAGTACTTC
TRBV10-3	NA	TRBJ1-5	NA	CAISGPNQPQHF	TGTGCCATCAGTGGGCCTAATCAGCCCCAGCATTTT
TRBV7-9	NA	TRBJ1-1	once	CASSLVGRNTEAFF	TGTGCCAGCAGCTTAGTAGGCAGGAACACTGAAGCTTTCTTT
TRBV5-1	NA	TRBJ2-7	few	CASSFLGVSYEQYF	TGCGCCAGCAGCTTCCTGGGGGTCTCCTACGAGCAGTACTTC
TRBV27	NA	TRBJ2-5	NA	CASRPPGSQETQYF	TGTGCCAGCAGGCCCCCAGGGTCCCAAGAGACCCAGTACTTC
TRBV30	NA	TRBJ2-1	NA	CAWSVMSSYNEQFF	TGTGCCTGGAGTGTAATGAGCTCCTACAATGAGCAGTTCTTC
TRBV9	NA	TRBJ2-2	NA	CASSAQGGGTGELFF	TGTGCCAGCAGCGCGCAGGGAGGGGGCACCGGGGAGCTGTTTTTT
TRBV7-7	TRBD2	TRBJ2-5	NA	CASSSGLAGLETQYF	TGTGCCAGCAGCTCCGGACTAGCGGGGCTGGAGACCCAGTACTTC
TRBV15	NA	TRBJ1-4	few	CATSRDPGTRNEKLFF	TGTGCCACCAGCAGAGATCCTGGGACGCGAAATGAAAAACTGTTTTTT
TRBV6-1	NA	TRBJ2-7	NA	CASSRDKSYEQYF	TGTGCCAGCTCCCGGGACAAGTCCTACGAGCAGTACTTC
TRBV30	TRBD1	TRBJ1-5	NA	CAWSGGQGYTEPQHF	TGTGCCTGGAGTGGGGGACAGGGGTATACGGAGCCCCAGCATTTT
TRBV5-6	NA	TRBJ2-5	NA	CASSLGGGVQYF	TGTGCCAGCAGCCTTGGAGGGGGGGTCCAGTACTTC
TRBV30	NA	TRBJ2-2	few	CACIGTTNTGELFF	TGTGCCTGCATTGGGACAACGAACACCGGGGAGCTGTTTTTT
TRBV5-1	NA	TRBJ1-1	few	CASSLAYLGTRNTEAFF	TGCGCCAGCAGCTTGGCATACCTTGGGACAAGGAACACTGAAGCTTTCTTT